This entry lists 14 T cell receptor beta chains sequenced from one sample in a study of the immune and genomic landscape of osteosarcoma. Poor-prognosis osteosarcoma patients supplied post-treatment primary, local recurrence and metastasis tumor specimens. Profiled with immunoSEQ multiplex PCR; TCRdb holds only in-frame clones, not every one. The sample includes a few thousand clones, about three quarters seen only once; the top ten take 6% to 7%. The sample taken for sequencing was osteosarcoma tumor tissue from the lung. The receptors shown here come from a human donor with osteosarcoma.

CDR3 region: CASSPNYRGWDQPQHF. The DNA for the CDR3 is TGTGCCAGCAGTCCCAACTACAGGGGGTGGGATCAGCCCCAGCATTTT. J is TRBJ1-5 and V is TRBV27; 8 bases agree with TRBD1. Germline trimming cut 5 bases from V and 5 bases from J; bases unmatched to any gene: 11. This CDR3 is 16 amino acids long. Germline values: CDR1 MNHEY, CDR2 SMNVEV (reference sequence).

V usage is TRBV5-8 and J usage is TRBJ1-2; D may be TRBD1 (5 bases). The CDR3 is 15 amino acids. With 0 bases removed from V and 2 bases from J, the gap between germline ends came to 11 bases. Germline CDR1 and CDR2: SGHTS and YDEGEE. As DNA, the CDR3 is TGTGCCAGCAGCTTGGGACAGAGTTACAACTATGGCTACACCTTC. It yields the protein CASSLGQSYNYGYTF.

The genes are TRBV25-1 and TRBJ2-5; no firm D call. V was trimmed by 1 base and J by 0 bases, leaving 12 bases between them. The germline V gene encodes CDR1 MGHDK and CDR2 SYGVNS. The CDR3 is made up of 16 amino acids. The CDR3 coding sequence is TGTGCCAGCAGTGAATTTGGCGGTCATCACCAAGAGACCCAGTACTTC. The encoded protein is CASSEFGGHHQETQYF.

The sample holds one count of this clone. The V call is TRBV11-3, the J call TRBJ2-3; no firm D call. V lost 5 bases and J 4 bases, leaving 7 bases between the germline ends. The CDR3 is made up of 12 amino acids. Germline assignment: CDR1 SGHNT and CDR2 YENEEA. The CDR3: CASSPIPDTQYF. The CDR3 nucleotides read TGTGCCAGCAGCCCCATCCCAGATACGCAGTATTTT.

As DNA, the CDR3 is TGCGCCAGCAGCTTGGGGGGTTCCACCGGGGAGCTGTTTTTT. Translating it yields CASSLGGSTGELFF. The V gene is TRBV5-1, the J gene TRBJ2-2; no definite D call. Trimming stripped 0 bases from V and 4 bases from J, with 7 bases between. The CDR3 extends over 14 amino acids. The germline V gene encodes CDR1 SGHRS and CDR2 YFSETQ.

The J gene is TRBJ2-2, the V gene TRBV5-6, with 10 bases fitting TRBD2. The CDR3 runs 16 residues. Germline values: CDR1 SGHDT, CDR2 YYEEEE. V lost 0 bases, J lost 4 bases, and 3 bases stayed unmatched. The CDR3: CASSLGLAGLTGELFF. The DNA of the CDR3 is TGTGCCAGCAGCTTGGGACTAGCGGGTCTCACCGGGGAGCTGTTTTTT.

This clone has only a few counts. The chain has TRBV5-4 and TRBJ2-5; 8 bases are shared with TRBD2. V was clipped by 0 bases and J by 2 bases; unmatched bases: 6. Per germline, CDR1 SGHNT and CDR2 YYREEE (reference sequence). This CDR3 is built from 16 residues. The CDR3 region has the DNA TGTGCCAGCAGCTTGGGGGGAAGCGGGAGACAAGAGACCCAGTACTTC. It encodes CASSLGGSGRQETQYF.

V is TRBV5-1 and J is TRBJ1-6, with 8 bases that match TRBD1. Germline trimming cut 4 bases from V and 9 bases from J; bases unmatched to any gene: 15. The V gene's germline CDR1 is SGHRS and CDR2 YFSETQ. CDR3 size: 17 residues. The CDR3 bases are TGCGCCAGCAGCCTTAAAGGACAGGGTATTCTTCCTTCACCCCTCCACTTT. It specifies CASSLKGQGILPSPLHF.

This clone came up once. V gene TRBV7-2 combines with J gene TRBJ2-1; D is possibly TRBD1 (5 bases). Germline V gene data show CDR1 as SGHTA and CDR2 as FQGNSA. The CDR3 is 13 amino acids. Trimming took 1 base from V and 11 from J, leaving 12 bases between them. CDR3 nucleotide sequence: TGTGCCAGCAGCTTAGGATGGGGCGTGCAGCAGTTCTTC. This encodes CASSLGWGVQQFF.

The chain employs TRBV5-4 and TRBJ1-1; D is ambiguous. Germline V gives CDR1 SGHNT, CDR2 YYREEE (reference sequence). CDR3 size: 14 residues. Deletions cut 1 base from V and 0 bases from J, with 7 bases between. The CDR3 bases are TGTGCCAGCAGCTTGCAGAAAGTGAACACTGAAGCTTTCTTT. It is translated as CASSLQKVNTEAFF. The entire variable domain, with the rest obtained from reference TRBV5-4 and TRBJ1-1, is as follows: ETGVTQSPTHLIKTRGQQVTLRCSSQSGHNTVSWYQQALGQGPQFIFQYYREEENGRGNFPPRFSGLQFPNYSSELNVNALELDDSALYLCASSLQKVNTEAFFGQGTRLTVV.

The genes are TRBV21-1 and TRBJ1-5; the D call in the table, TRBD1, was not verified against the DNA. TRBV21-1 is reported as a pseudogene. The CDR3 is made up of 18 amino acids. The CDR3 DNA sequence: TGTGCCAGCAGCAAAGTAAACCGGGGACAGGGGGAGATTCAGCCCCAGCATTTT. As protein: CASSKVNRGQGEIQPQHF.

The rearrangement uses TRBV5-4 and TRBJ1-3; D is perhaps TRBD1 (5 bases). The CDR3 has 17 residues. The germline gives CDR1 SGHNT, CDR2 YYREEE (reference sequence). V was clipped by 4 bases and J by 0 bases, with 17 bases between them. The CDR3: CASSARPGTASGNTIYF. In DNA, the CDR3 is TGTGCCAGCAGCGCCCGACCCGGGACGGCCTCTGGAAACACCATATATTTT.

The chain employs TRBV30 and TRBJ2-5; tentatively, D is TRBD1 (7 bases). CDR1 is GTSNPN and CDR2 is SVGIG in the germline V gene (reference sequence). The V end lost 4 bases, the J end lost 4 bases, and 16 bases lay between the germline ends. The CDR3 consists of 14 residues. DNA of the CDR3: TGTGCCTGGACGCGAGGAGGGGGCGGAGAGACCCAGTACTTC. Translating it yields CAWTRGGGGETQYF.

The chain recombines TRBV9 with TRBJ2-3, with D uncertain. The germline V gene has CDR1 SGDLS and CDR2 YYNGEE. This CDR3 is built from 18 residues. Deletions cut 0 bases from V and 2 bases from J, with 19 bases between. This CDR3 is CASSVGSGFQASTDTQYF. As DNA, the CDR3 is TGTGCCAGCAGCGTAGGATCAGGTTTCCAGGCGTCCACAGATACGCAGTATTTT. The full variable domain, its missing parts supplied by reference TRBV9 and TRBJ2-3, is DSGVTQTPKHLITATGQRVTLRCSPRSGDLSVYWYQQSLDQGLQFLIQYYNGEERAKGNILERFSAQQFPDLHSELNLSSLELGDSALYFCASSVGSGFQASTDTQYFGPGTRLTVL.